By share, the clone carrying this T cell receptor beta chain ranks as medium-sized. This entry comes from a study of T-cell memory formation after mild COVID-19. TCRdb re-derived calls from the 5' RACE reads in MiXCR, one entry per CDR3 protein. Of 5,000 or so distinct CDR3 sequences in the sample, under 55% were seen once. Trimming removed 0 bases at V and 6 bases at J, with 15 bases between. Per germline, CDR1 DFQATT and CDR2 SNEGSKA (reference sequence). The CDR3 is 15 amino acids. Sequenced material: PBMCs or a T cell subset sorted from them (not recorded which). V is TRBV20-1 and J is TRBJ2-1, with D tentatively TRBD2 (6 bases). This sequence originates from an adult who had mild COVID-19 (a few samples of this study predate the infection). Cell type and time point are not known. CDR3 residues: CSARDTLAGANEQFF. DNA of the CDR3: TGCAGTGCTAGAGACACACTAGCTGGGGCCAATGAGCAGTTCTTC.